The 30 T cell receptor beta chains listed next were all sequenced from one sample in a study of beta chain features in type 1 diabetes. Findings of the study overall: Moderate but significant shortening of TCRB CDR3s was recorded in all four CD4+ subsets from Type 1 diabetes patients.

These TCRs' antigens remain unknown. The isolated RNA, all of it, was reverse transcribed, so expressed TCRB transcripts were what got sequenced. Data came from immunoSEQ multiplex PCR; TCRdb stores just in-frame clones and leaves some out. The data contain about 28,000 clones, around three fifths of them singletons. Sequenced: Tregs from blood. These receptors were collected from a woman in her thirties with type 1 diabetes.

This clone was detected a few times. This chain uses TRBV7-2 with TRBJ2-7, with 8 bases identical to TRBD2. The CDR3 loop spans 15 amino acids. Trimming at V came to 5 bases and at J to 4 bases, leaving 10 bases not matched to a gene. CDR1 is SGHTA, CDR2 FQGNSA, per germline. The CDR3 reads CASSVGSGGLYEQYF. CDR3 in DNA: TGTGCCAGCAGCGTCGGCAGCGGGGGCCTTTACGAGCAGTACTTC.

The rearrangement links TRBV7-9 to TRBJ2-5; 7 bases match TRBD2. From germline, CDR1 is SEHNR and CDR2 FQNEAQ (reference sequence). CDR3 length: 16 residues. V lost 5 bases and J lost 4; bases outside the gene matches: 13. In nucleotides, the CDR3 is TGTGCCAGCAGCGCCCCCGGGACTATTCCCCGAGAGACCCAGTACTTC. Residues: CASSAPGTIPRETQYF.

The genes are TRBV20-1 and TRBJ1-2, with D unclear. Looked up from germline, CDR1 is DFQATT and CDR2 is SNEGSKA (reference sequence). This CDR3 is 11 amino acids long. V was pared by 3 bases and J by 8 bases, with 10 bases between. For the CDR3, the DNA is TGCAGTGCTAGGGTTGCCAGGGGCTACACCTTC. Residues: CSARVARGYTF.

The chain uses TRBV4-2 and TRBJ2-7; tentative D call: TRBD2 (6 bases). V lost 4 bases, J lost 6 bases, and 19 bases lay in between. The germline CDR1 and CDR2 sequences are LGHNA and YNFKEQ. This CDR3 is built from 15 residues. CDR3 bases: TGTGCCAGCAGCCTTGAATTGGCGGGACGGCGCGAGCAGTACTTC. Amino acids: CASSLELAGRREQYF.

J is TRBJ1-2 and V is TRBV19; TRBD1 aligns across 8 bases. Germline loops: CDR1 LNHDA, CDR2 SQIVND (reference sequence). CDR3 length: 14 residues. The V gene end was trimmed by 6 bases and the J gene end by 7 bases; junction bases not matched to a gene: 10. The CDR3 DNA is TGTGCCAGTAGACCCGGACAGGGTTTTTCTGGCTACACCTTC. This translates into CASRPGQGFSGYTF.

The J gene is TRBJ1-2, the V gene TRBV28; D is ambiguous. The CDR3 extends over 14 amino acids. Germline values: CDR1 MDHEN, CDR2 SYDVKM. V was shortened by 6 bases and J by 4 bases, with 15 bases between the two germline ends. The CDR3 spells CASSYSSPVYGYTF. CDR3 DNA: TGTGCCAGCAGCTACAGCTCGCCGGTCTATGGCTACACCTTC.

The CDR3 loop reads CAISEGTEGWETQYF. CDR3 sequence (DNA): TGTGCCATCAGTGAAGGGACAGAGGGTTGGGAGACCCAGTACTTC. J is TRBJ2-5 and V is TRBV10-3, with 7 bases fitting TRBD1. The CDR3 runs to 15 residues. J gave up 5 bases and V 3 bases, and 9 bases lay outside the gene matches. The V gene's germline CDR1 is ENHRY and CDR2 SYGVKD.

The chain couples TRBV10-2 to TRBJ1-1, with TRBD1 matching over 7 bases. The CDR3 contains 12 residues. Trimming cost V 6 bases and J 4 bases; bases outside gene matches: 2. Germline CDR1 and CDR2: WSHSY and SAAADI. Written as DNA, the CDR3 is TGCGCCAGCAGACAGGGGTCCACTGAAGCTTTCTTT. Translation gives CASRQGSTEAFF.

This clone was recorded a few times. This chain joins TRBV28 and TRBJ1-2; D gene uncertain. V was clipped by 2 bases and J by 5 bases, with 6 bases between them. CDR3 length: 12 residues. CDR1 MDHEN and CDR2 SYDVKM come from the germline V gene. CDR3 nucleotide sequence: TGTGCCAGCAGTTTAATCGCGTATGGCTACACCTTC. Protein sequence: CASSLIAYGYTF.

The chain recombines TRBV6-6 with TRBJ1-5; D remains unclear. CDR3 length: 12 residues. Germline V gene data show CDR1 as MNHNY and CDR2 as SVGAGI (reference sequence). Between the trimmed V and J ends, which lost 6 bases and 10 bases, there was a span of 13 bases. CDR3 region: CASSYKPRPQHF. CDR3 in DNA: TGTGCCAGCAGCTATAAACCCCGACCCCAGCATTTT.

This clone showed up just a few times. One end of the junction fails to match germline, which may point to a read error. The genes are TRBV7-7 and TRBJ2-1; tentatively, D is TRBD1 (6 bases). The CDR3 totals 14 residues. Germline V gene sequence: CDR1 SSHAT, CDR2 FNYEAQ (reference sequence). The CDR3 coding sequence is TGTGCTAGCAGCTTAGACTGGACAGACAATGAGCAGTTCTTC. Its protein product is CASSLDWTDNEQFF.

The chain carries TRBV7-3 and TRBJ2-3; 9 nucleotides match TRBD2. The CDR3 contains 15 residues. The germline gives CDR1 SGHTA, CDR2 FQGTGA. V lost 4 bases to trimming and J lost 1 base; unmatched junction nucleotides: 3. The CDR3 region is CASSSEREGTDTQYF. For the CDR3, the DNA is TGTGCCAGCAGCTCGGAGCGGGAGGGCACAGATACGCAGTATTTT.

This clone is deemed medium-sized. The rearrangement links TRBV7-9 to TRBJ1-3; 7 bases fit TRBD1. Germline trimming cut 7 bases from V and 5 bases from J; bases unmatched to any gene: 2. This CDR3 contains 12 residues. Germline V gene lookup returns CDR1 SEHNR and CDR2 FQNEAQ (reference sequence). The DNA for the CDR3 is TGTGCCAGCACAGGGGGAAGAAACACCATATATTTT. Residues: CASTGGRNTIYF. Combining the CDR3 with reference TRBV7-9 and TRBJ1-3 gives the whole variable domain DTGVSQNPRHKITKRGQNVTFRCDPISEHNRLYWYRQTLGQGPEFLTYFQNEAQLEKSRLLSDRFSAERPKGSFSTLEIQRTEQGDSAMYLCASTGGRNTIYFGEGSWLTVV.

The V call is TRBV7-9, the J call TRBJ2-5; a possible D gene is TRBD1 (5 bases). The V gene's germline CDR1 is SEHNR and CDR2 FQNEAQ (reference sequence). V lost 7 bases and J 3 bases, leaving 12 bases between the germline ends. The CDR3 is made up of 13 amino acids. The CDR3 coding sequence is TGTGCCAGCACCTTCAGGGAAGAAGAGACCCAGTACTTC. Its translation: CASTFREEETQYF.

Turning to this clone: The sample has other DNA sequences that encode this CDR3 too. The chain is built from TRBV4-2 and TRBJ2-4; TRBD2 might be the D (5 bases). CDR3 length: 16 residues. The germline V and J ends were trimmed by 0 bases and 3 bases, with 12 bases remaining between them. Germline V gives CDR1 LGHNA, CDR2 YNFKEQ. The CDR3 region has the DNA TGTGCCAGCAGCCAAGACTTTTCCGGGAACAAAAACATTCAGTACTTC. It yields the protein CASSQDFSGNKNIQYF.

Here the CDR3 reads CASSYGLAGGKETQYF. CDR3 coding DNA: TGTGCCAGCAGTTACGGTCTAGCGGGAGGGAAAGAGACCCAGTACTTC. The chain combines TRBV6-5 with TRBJ2-5; 12 bases agree with TRBD2. V shed 2 bases and J 3 bases; nucleotides not matched to a gene: 4. The CDR3 is 16 residues long. The V gene's germline CDR1 is MNHEY and CDR2 SVGAGI.

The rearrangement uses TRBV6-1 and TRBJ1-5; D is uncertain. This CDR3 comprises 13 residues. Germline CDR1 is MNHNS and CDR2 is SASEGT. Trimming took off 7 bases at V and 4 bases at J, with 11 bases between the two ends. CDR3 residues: CASKTSWNQPQHF. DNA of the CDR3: TGTGCCAGCAAAACATCGTGGAATCAGCCCCAGCATTTT.

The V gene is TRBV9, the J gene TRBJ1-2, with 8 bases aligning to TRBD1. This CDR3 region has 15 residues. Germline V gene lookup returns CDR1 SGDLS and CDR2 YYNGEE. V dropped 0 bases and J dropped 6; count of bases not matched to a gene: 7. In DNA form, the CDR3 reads TGTGCCAGCAGCGTAGTAACGACAGGGGATAATGGCTACACCTTC. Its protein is CASSVVTTGDNGYTF.

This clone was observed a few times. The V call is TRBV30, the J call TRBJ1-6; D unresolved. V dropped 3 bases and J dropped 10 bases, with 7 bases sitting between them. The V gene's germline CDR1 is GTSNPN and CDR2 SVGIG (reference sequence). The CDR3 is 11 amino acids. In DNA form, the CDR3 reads TGTGCCTGGAGGACTGAGTCACCCCTCCACTTT. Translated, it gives CAWRTESPLHF.

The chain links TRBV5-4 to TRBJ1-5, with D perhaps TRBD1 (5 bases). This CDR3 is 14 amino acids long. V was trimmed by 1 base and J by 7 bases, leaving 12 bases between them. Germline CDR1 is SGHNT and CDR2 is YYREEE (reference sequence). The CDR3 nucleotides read TGTGCCAGCAGCTTGAACGGGGGTAGGCAGCCCCAGCATTTT. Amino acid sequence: CASSLNGGRQPQHF.

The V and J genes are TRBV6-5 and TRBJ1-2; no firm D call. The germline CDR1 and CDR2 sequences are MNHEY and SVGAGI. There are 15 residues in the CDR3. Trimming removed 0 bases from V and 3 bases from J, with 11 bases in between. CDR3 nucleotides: TGTGCCAGCAGTTACTCTGGCATTAAGTACTATGGCTACACCTTC. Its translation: CASSYSGIKYYGYTF.

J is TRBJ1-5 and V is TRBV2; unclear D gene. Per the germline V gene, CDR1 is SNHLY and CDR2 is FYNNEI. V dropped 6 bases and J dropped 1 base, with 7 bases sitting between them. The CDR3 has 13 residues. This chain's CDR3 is CASRPGSNQPQHF. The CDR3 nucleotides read TGTGCCAGCAGACCCGGGAGCAATCAGCCCCAGCATTTT.

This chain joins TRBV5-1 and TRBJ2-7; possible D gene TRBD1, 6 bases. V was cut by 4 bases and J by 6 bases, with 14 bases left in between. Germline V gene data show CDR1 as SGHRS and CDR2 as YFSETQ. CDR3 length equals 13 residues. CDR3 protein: CASSTTPGAEQYF. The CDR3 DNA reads TGCGCCAGCAGCACGACACCAGGGGCCGAGCAGTACTTC. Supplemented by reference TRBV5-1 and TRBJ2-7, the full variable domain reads KAGVTQTPRYLIKTRGQQVTLSCSPISGHRSVSWYQQTPGQGLQFLFEYFSETQRNKGNFPGRFSGRQFSNSRSEMNVSTLELGDSALYLCASSTTPGAEQYFGPGTRLTVT.

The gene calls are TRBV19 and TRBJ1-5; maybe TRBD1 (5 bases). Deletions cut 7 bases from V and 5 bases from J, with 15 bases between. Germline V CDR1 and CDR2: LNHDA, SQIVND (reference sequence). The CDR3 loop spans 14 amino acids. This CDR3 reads CASIANQGHQPQHF. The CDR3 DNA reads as TGTGCCAGTATCGCAAATCAGGGCCATCAGCCCCAGCATTTT.

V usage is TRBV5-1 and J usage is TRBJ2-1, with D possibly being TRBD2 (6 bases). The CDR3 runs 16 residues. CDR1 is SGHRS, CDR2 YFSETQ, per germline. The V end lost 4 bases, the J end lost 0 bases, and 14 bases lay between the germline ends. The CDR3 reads CASSVLGGNSYNEQFF. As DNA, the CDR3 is TGCGCCAGCAGCGTTCTTGGGGGGAACTCCTACAATGAGCAGTTCTTC.

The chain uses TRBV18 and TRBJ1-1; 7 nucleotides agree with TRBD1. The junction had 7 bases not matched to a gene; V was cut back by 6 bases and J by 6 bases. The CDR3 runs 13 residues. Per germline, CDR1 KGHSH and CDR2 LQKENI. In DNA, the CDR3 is TGTGCCAGCTCGCTACAGGGGACCGCTGAAGCTTTCTTT. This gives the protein CASSLQGTAEAFF.

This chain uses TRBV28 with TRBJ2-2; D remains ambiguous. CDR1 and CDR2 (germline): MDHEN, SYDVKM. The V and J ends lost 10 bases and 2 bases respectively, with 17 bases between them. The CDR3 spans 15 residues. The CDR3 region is CATAERLRNTGELFF. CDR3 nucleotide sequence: TGTGCCACCGCGGAAAGGCTAAGAAACACCGGGGAGCTGTTTTTT.

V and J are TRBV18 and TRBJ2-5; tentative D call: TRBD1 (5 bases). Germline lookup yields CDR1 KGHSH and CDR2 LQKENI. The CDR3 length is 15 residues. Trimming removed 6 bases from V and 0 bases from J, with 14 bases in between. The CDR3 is CASSSQQADQETQYF. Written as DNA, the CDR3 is TGTGCCAGCTCGTCTCAACAGGCGGACCAAGAGACCCAGTACTTC.

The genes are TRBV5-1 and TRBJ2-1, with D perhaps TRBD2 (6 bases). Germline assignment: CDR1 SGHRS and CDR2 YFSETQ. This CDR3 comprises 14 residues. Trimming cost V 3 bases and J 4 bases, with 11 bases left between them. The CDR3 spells CASSSRLEYNEQFF. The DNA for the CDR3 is TGCGCCAGCAGCTCCCGACTAGAGTACAATGAGCAGTTCTTC.

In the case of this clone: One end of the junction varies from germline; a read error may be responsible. This chain's CDR3 is CASTLTGLAGLGTDTQYF. The CDR3 DNA follows: TGTGCCAGCACTTTAACGGGACTAGCGGGACTCGGCACAGATACGCAGTATTTT. V gene TRBV28 combines with J gene TRBJ2-3, with 13 nucleotides matching TRBD2. CDR1 is MDHEN and CDR2 is SYDVKM in the germline V gene. The CDR3 is made up of 18 amino acids.